Described below is a single T cell receptor (beta chain) sequence and its context. What it recognizes is unknown. At one boundary the junction diverges from the germline segment, which might be a read error. Germline CDR1 and CDR2: MNHNS and SASEGT. The CDR3 sequence is 15 residues long. This sample was included in a study of T cell responses to AZD1222 COVID-19 vaccine. Data came from immunoSEQ multiplex PCR; TCRdb stores just in-frame clones and leaves some out. The table lists 120,000 or so clones, 70% to 90% of them singletons. General observations from the study: Receipt of two AZD1222 doses was followed by a rise in Spike-specific TCR breadth and depth.

Sample: peripheral blood, taken on day 0 of AZD1222 vaccination. J is TRBJ2-5 and V is TRBV6-1; D might be TRBD1 (6 bases). The receptor was isolated from an adult in good health. Written as DNA, the CDR3 is TGTGCCAGCAGTAAAGCCGACAGGCTCTGGGAGACCCAGTACTTC. It translates to CASSKADRLWETQYF.